There are many counts of the clone carrying this T cell receptor beta chain. Its target is not known. Authors of the study amplified TCR beta CDR3 regions from RNA transcripts. When the TCR CDR3 underwent first-round RT-PCR, the HTBI primer set was used. TCRdb recomputed calls from the multiplex PCR reads with MiXCR, one row per CDR3 protein. The sample includes around 620,000 distinct CDR3 sequences, roughly 17% of them seen just once. These data are taken from a study of T cells in Graves' hyperthyroidism and ophthalmopathy. If no ophthalmopathy progression occurred within 18 months, Graves' hyperthyroidism was stable. Patients aged 18 to 65 had newly diagnosed hyperthyroidism lasting under 2 months. PBMCs were collected from an approximately 9.2 ml volume of fresh peripheral blood. V lost 4 bases, J lost 6 bases, and 1 base stayed unmatched. From germline, CDR1 is SNHLY and CDR2 FYNNEI. This CDR3 spans 12 amino acids.

General study results and limits: Stable hyperthyroidism was told apart from ophthalmopathy by a model built on 13 V-J features.

The chain employs TRBV2 and TRBJ2-3, with 7 bases fitting TRBD2. Sequenced input: blood. This receptor was identified in a woman in her 30s with Graves' hyperthyroidism. CDR3: CASSVRGDTQYF. The CDR3 bases are TGTGCCAGCAGTGTGCGGGGGGATACGCAGTATTTT.